A selection of T cell receptor beta chains follows, all from one sample in a study of CD4 and CD8 cells across lung adenocarcinoma regions. TCRdb re-analysed the PCR reads in MiXCR, keeping a single row per CDR3 protein. The top ten hold 95% to 97% of the sample, which has about 7,500 distinct CDR3 sequences, approximately 50% seen once. Sequenced input: CD8+ T cells from the center of a lung tumor. The source is a male donor with lung adenocarcinoma. The CD4 and CD8 labels of this study may be unreliable. Both conserved end residues are part of each CDR3. A D gene is named only where the DNA matches it firmly. Clone sizes are given selectively: once, few, many, or a class where the clone is expanded.

TRBJ2-3,.,TRBV6-5,.,CASSYSPLSGSRRGGRDTQYF,TGTGCCAGCAGTTACTCCCCCCTTAGCGGGTCCCGTCGAGGGGGCAGAGATACGCAGTATTTT
TRBJ2-3,TRBD2,TRBV14,.,CGGRGLGVTDTQYF,TGTGGCGGCAGGGGACTAGGCGTCACAGATACTCAGTACTTT
TRBJ2-5,.,TRBV27,.,CASSLQPQETQYF,TGTGCCAGCAGCCTACAGCCCCAAGAGACCCAGTACTTC
TRBJ2-1,.,TRBV4-1,.,CASSQTPGQTKQFF,TGCGCCAGCAGCCAAACCCCGGGGCAGACGAAGCAGTTCTTC
TRBJ2-1,.,TRBV10-2,.,CASSETPPPEQFF,TGCGCCAGCAGTGAAACACCTCCCCCCGAGCAGTTCTTC
TRBJ2-7,TRBD2,TRBV11-3,.,CASGLAGVSKQYF,TGTGCCAGCGGACTAGCGGGAGTCTCAAAGCAGTACTTC
TRBJ2-6,.,TRBV27,.,CASSSRGSGSNVLSF,TGTGCCAGCAGTTCAAGGGGCTCTGGGTCCAACGTCCTGTCCTTC
TRBJ2-6,TRBD1,TRBV20-1,few,CSATAGGNSGANVLTF,TGCAGTGCTACCGCAGGGGGCAACTCTGGGGCCAACGTCCTGACTTTC
TRBJ1-1,.,TRBV24-1,.,CATSEPNTEAFF,TGTGCCACCAGTGAACCAAACACTGAAGCTTTCTTT
TRBJ2-4,.,TRBV10-3,.,CAGLGAGGQDTQYF,TGTGCGGGGCTCGGGGCCGGTGGGCAAGACACTCAGTACTTC
TRBJ2-5,TRBD2,TRBV6-1,.,CASREQTGGPKETQYF,TGTGCCAGCAGGGAACAGACGGGGGGGCCTAAGGAGACCCAGTACTTC
TRBJ2-1,TRBD2,TRBV6-1,.,CASRVHTGLAGGPRDEQFF,TGTGCCAGCAGAGTACACACGGGACTAGCGGGAGGGCCCAGGGATGAGCAGTTCTTC
TRBJ2-1,TRBD2,TRBV6-5,.,CASSYASGNPQFF,TGTGCCAGCAGTTATGCTAGCGGGAATCCTCAGTTCTTC
TRBJ2-4,.,TRBV4-1,many,CASSQGRAARYF,TGCGCCAGCAGCCAAGGTAGGGCGGCACGGTACTTC